The source of this T cell receptor beta chain is a study of OX40 agonist ivuxolimab in advanced cancers. To note about this clone: What it binds is not known.

From germline, CDR1 is SGHVS and CDR2 FNYEAQ. V lost 5 bases, J lost 5 bases, and 10 bases stayed unmatched. The CDR3 totals 15 residues. The table came from immunoSEQ multiplex PCR; TCRdb's copy has only in-frame clones and leaves some out. The sample has 22,000 or so clones, 85% to 90% seen once. Study findings and constraints: On average, a greater number of expanded clones characterised CD8+ T cells relative to CD4+.

The clonotype comes from an adult with an advanced solid tumor such as melanoma, head and neck, liver or kidney cancer. V usage is TRBV7-6 and J usage is TRBJ1-1; TRBD1 aligns across 8 bases. Sequencing was performed on CD4+ or CD8+ T cells sorted from blood, taken in a trial of the OX40 agonist ivuxolimab. The CDR3 loop is CASSAAGGAGTEAFF. CDR3 DNA: TGTGCCAGCAGCGCGGCAGGGGGCGCGGGGACTGAAGCTTTCTTT.